The 4 T cell receptor beta chains below come from one sample, sequenced in a study of blood T cell repertoires in COVID-19. The method was immunoSEQ multiplex PCR; TCRdb's version includes in-frame clones alone and lacks a portion of them. The sample lists almost 300,000 clones, around 87% seen once, with around 1.4% in the top ten. The sample consisted of peripheral blood. These receptors originate from a man in his 70s with acute or convalescent COVID-19.

The chain combines TRBV4-1 with TRBJ2-1, with 12 nucleotides matching TRBD2. Per germline, CDR1 MGHRA and CDR2 YSYEKL. This CDR3 has 17 residues. Trimming took 0 bases from V and 9 from J; bases not matched to a gene: 9. Here the CDR3 reads CASSQDPSLAGGGEQFF. CDR3 coding DNA: TGCGCCAGCAGCCAAGATCCGTCCCTAGCGGGGGGGGGTGAGCAGTTCTTC.

The gene calls are TRBV6-6 and TRBJ1-2; 7 nucleotides line up with TRBD1. CDR1 is MNHNY, CDR2 SVGAGI, per germline (reference sequence). V lost 2 bases, J lost 5 bases, and 2 bases stayed unmatched. This CDR3 region has 13 residues. The CDR3 region is CASSYDREYGYTF. In DNA, the CDR3 is TGTGCCAGCAGTTACGACAGGGAATATGGCTACACCTTC.

This sequence joins TRBV5-4 and TRBJ2-3, with 13 nucleotides matching TRBD2. V trimming: 6 bases; J trimming: 6 bases; junction bases outside the gene matches: 7. The germline V gene encodes CDR1 SGHNT and CDR2 YYREEE (reference sequence). This CDR3 region has 15 residues. The CDR3 reads CASTKGLAGVDTQYF. In nucleotides, the CDR3 is TGTGCCAGCACAAAAGGACTAGCGGGAGTTGATACGCAGTATTTT.

The rearrangement links TRBV5-1 to TRBJ1-2; D perhaps matches TRBD1 (6 bases). Germline lookup yields CDR1 SGHRS and CDR2 YFSETQ. The CDR3 is 16 residues long. The V end was cut by 4 bases, the J end by 0 bases, with 16 bases between. The CDR3 sequence: CASSPSGTSSNYGYTF. Written as DNA, the CDR3 is TGCGCCAGCAGCCCCTCGGGGACAAGTTCTAACTATGGCTACACCTTC. Full variable domain (rest looked up from reference TRBV5-1 and TRBJ1-2): KAGVTQTPRYLIKTRGQQVTLSCSPISGHRSVSWYQQTPGQGLQFLFEYFSETQRNKGNFPGRFSGRQFSNSRSEMNVSTLELGDSALYLCASSPSGTSSNYGYTFGSGTRLTVV.